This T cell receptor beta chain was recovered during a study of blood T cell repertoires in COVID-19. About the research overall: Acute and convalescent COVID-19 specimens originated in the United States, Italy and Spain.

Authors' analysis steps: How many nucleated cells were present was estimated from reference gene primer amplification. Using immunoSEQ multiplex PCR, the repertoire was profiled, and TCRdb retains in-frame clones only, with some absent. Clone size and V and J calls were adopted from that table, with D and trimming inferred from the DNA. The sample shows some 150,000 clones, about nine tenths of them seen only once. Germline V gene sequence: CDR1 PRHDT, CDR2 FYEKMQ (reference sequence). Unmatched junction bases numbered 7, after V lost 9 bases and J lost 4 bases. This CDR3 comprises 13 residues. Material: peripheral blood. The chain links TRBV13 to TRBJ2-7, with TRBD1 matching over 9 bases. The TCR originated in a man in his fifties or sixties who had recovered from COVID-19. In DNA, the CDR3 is TGTGCCAGTAACCGGGACAGGGCGTACGAGCAGTACTTC. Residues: CASNRDRAYEQYF.